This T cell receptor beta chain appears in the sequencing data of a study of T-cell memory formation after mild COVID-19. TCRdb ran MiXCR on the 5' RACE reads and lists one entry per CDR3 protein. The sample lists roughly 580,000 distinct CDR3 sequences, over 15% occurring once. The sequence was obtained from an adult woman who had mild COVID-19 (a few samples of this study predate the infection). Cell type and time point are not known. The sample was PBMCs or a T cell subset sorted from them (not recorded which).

The CDR3 DNA reads TGCGCCAGCAGCACCGACAGTCTGGATGGCTACACCTTC. Encoded protein: CASSTDSLDGYTF. The J gene is TRBJ1-2, the V gene TRBV5-1; D perhaps matches TRBD1 (5 bases). The V gene lost 4 bases and the J gene lost 6 bases, with 13 bases spanning the gap. From germline, CDR1 is SGHRS and CDR2 YFSETQ. There are 13 residues in the CDR3.